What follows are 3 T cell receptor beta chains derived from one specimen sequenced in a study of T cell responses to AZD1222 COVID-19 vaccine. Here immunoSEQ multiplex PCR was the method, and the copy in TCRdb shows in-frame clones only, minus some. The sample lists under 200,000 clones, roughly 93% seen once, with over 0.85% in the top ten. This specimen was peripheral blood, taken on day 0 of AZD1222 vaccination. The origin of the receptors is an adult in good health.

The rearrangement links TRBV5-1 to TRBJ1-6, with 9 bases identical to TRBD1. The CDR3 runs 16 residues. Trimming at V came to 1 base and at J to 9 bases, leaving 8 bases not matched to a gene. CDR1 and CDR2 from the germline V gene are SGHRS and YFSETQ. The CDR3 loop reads CASSLKGQGSGSPLHF. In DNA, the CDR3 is TGCGCCAGCAGCTTGAAGGGACAGGGTTCGGGTTCACCCCTCCACTTT.

The CDR3 loop is CASSLHQGGNEQFF. CDR3 coding DNA: TGTGCCAGCAGTTTACATCAGGGAGGCAATGAGCAGTTCTTC. The gene calls are TRBV27 and TRBJ2-1, with a weak D call TRBD2 (6 bases). The germline V gene encodes CDR1 MNHEY and CDR2 SMNVEV (reference sequence). Trimming removed 2 bases from V and 6 bases from J, with 11 bases in between. This CDR3 has 14 residues.

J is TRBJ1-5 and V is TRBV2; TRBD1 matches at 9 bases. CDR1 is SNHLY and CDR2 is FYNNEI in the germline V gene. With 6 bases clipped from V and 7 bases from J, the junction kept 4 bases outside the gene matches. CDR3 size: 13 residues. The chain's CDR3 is CASRDRGLQPQHF. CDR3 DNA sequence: TGTGCCAGCAGGGACAGGGGCTTACAGCCCCAGCATTTT. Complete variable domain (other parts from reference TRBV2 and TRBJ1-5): EPEVTQTPSHQVTQMGQEVILRCVPISNHLYFYWYRQILGQKVEFLVSFYNNEISEKSEIFDDQFSVERPDGSNFTLKIRSTKLEDSAMYFCASRDRGLQPQHFGDGTRLSIL.